Shown below are 21 T cell receptor beta chains from a single sample sequenced in a study of blood T cell repertoires in COVID-19. The assay was immunoSEQ multiplex PCR, and TCRdb's table has in-frame clones only and misses some. The table lists 100,000 to 120,000 clones, 88% of them singletons. Sequencing was performed on peripheral blood. The origin of the receptors is a woman aged 50 to 60 with acute or convalescent COVID-19.

This chain links TRBV7-6 with TRBJ1-1, with D possibly matching TRBD1 (5 bases). V shed 0 bases and J shed 4 bases, with 15 bases lying between them. Germline V gene data show CDR1 as SGHVS and CDR2 as FNYEAQ. The CDR3 consists of 16 residues. CDR3 coding DNA: TGTGCCAGCAGCTTAGCCCGGCTAGGGGCCGGCACTGAAGCTTTCTTT. Protein: CASSLARLGAGTEAFF.

The chain couples TRBV9 to TRBJ1-2; 7 nucleotides align to TRBD1. After removal of 1 base from V and 4 bases from J, the junction contained 1 base not matched to a gene. The CDR3 runs 13 residues. CDR1 SGDLS and CDR2 YYNGEE come from the germline V gene. In DNA form, the CDR3 reads TGTGCCAGCAGCGTACAGGGGGGCTATGGCTACACCTTC. Its translation is CASSVQGGYGYTF.

J is TRBJ2-1 and V is TRBV10-3; 10 positions match TRBD1. The CDR3 contains 15 residues. CDR1 and CDR2 (germline): ENHRY, SYGVKD. The V and J ends lost 3 bases and 5 bases, in that order; junction bases with no gene match: 4. Written as DNA, the CDR3 is TGTGCCATCAGTGAACCCGGGACAGGGGACAATGAGCAGTTCTTC. This encodes CAISEPGTGDNEQFF.

The chain is built from TRBV29-1 and TRBJ2-2; D possibly corresponds to TRBD2 (6 bases). The CDR3 has 13 residues. V lost 7 bases, J lost 7 bases, and 16 bases lay in between. Germline loops: CDR1 SQVTM, CDR2 ANQGSEA. In DNA form, the CDR3 reads TGCAGCGCCCTGACTAGTTCCAGCGGGGAGCTGTTTTTT. Its translation: CSALTSSSGELFF.

This clone was seen only a few times. The chain couples TRBV5-1 to TRBJ2-1; D gene ambiguous. The CDR3 sequence is 13 residues long. V shed 0 bases and J shed 9 bases, with 10 bases lying between them. Germline-derived CDR1 and CDR2 are SGHRS and YFSETQ. The CDR3 sequence is CASSLGTSGEQFF. The CDR3 DNA is TGCGCCAGCAGCTTGGGTACCTCGGGTGAGCAGTTCTTC. Filled out from reference TRBV5-1 and TRBJ2-1, the complete variable domain reads KAGVTQTPRYLIKTRGQQVTLSCSPISGHRSVSWYQQTPGQGLQFLFEYFSETQRNKGNFPGRFSGRQFSNSRSEMNVSTLELGDSALYLCASSLGTSGEQFFGPGTRLTVL.

V and J are TRBV19 and TRBJ2-2; TRBD1 aligns across 7 bases. The ends lost 4 bases at V and 4 bases at J; junction bases unmatched: 9. The CDR3 has 16 amino acids. Per germline, CDR1 LNHDA and CDR2 SQIVND (reference sequence). The CDR3 nucleotides read TGTGCCAGTAGTAAGATTCAGGGGGTGGGCACCGGGGAGCTGTTTTTT. Translated, it gives CASSKIQGVGTGELFF. Full variable domain (outside the CDR3, taken from reference TRBV19 and TRBJ2-2): DGGITQSPKYLFRKEGQNVTLSCEQNLNHDAMYWYRQDPGQGLRLIYYSQIVNDFQKGDIAEGYSVSREKKESFPLTVTSAQKNPTAFYLCASSKIQGVGTGELFFGEGSRLTVL.

The V gene is TRBV6-5, the J gene TRBJ1-2, with D perhaps matching TRBD1 (6 bases). Germline V gives CDR1 MNHEY, CDR2 SVGAGI. Trimming stripped 6 bases from V and 4 bases from J, with 15 bases between. This CDR3 is built from 14 residues. The CDR3 protein is CASSVTGIAYGYTF. In nucleotides, the CDR3 is TGTGCCAGCAGCGTAACAGGGATTGCCTATGGCTACACCTTC.

This chain uses TRBV2 with TRBJ1-1, with a possible D match to TRBD1 (5 bases). The CDR3 consists of 14 residues. Trimming left V 5 bases short and J 1 base short, with 11 bases between. Germline CDR1 is SNHLY and CDR2 is FYNNEI. The chain's CDR3 is CASSRQLANTEAFF. The CDR3 DNA is TGTGCCAGCAGTAGACAGTTAGCGAACACTGAAGCTTTCTTT.

The chain carries TRBV3-1 (or the pseudogene TRBV3-2) and TRBJ2-1, with 8 bases matching TRBD1. The CDR3 has 15 amino acids. Germline lookup yields CDR1 LGHDT and CDR2 YNNKEL (reference sequence). Trimming cost V 4 bases and J 10 bases; bases outside gene matches: 12. The CDR3 DNA reads as TGTGCCAGCAGCCCGCAGGGGGCGCTAATTAGGGAGCAGTTCTTC. It codes for CASSPQGALIREQFF.

The rearrangement uses TRBV5-1 and TRBJ1-1, with D perhaps TRBD1 (6 bases). The germline CDR1 and CDR2 sequences are SGHRS and YFSETQ. The CDR3 runs 14 residues. The V end lost 7 bases, the J end lost 2 bases, and 15 bases lay between the germline ends. In DNA form, the CDR3 reads TGCGCCAGCGGACGACAGGATCTTAACACTGAAGCTTTCTTT. It translates to CASGRQDLNTEAFF.

This clone was seen only once. The CDR3 nucleotides are TGTGCCAGCAATCTGGGCGACTCCTACGAGCAGTACTTC. Protein sequence: CASNLGDSYEQYF. J is TRBJ2-7 and V is TRBV5-4; D remains unclear. This CDR3 is 13 amino acids long. V was cut by 6 bases and J by 0 bases, with 10 bases left in between. CDR1 and CDR2 from the germline V gene are SGHNT and YYREEE (reference sequence).

This clone has only one observation. The gene calls are TRBV29-1 and TRBJ2-1, with 12 bases that match TRBD1. Trimming took 7 bases from V and 7 from J; bases not matched to a gene: 11. Germline V CDR1 and CDR2: SQVTM, ANQGSEA. This CDR3 has 15 residues. CDR3 sequence: CSAEGGQGAINEQFF. As DNA, the CDR3 is TGCAGCGCCGAGGGGGGACAGGGGGCAATTAATGAGCAGTTCTTC.

The table lists this clone with a few counts. The gene calls are TRBV19 and TRBJ2-3; possible D gene TRBD2, 5 bases. The CDR3 extends over 15 amino acids. CDR1 and CDR2 from the germline V gene are LNHDA and SQIVND (reference sequence). Between the trimmed V and J ends, which lost 1 base and 0 bases, there was a span of 8 bases. CDR3 sequence reads: CASSIGGGSTDTQYF. CDR3 sequence (DNA): TGTGCCAGTAGTATAGGTGGCGGGAGCACAGATACGCAGTATTTT.

The rearrangement joins TRBV4-2 to TRBJ2-1; 9 nucleotides line up with TRBD2. V gave up 4 bases and J gave up 8 bases; unmatched junction bases: 9. Per germline, CDR1 LGHNA and CDR2 YNFKEQ. This CDR3 contains 15 residues. The chain's CDR3 is CASSLSGSVWDEQFF. The CDR3 nucleotides read TGTGCCAGCAGCCTTAGCGGGAGTGTTTGGGATGAGCAGTTCTTC.

This clone has only a few counts. The chain recombines TRBV5-1 with TRBJ2-7; tentatively, D is TRBD2 (6 bases). CDR1 and CDR2 from the germline V gene are SGHRS and YFSETQ. The V and J ends lost 4 bases and 0 bases respectively, with 14 bases between them. CDR3 length: 15 residues. CDR3 in DNA: TGCGCCAGCAGCAAGAGGGACTTCAACTCCTACGAGCAGTACTTC. It encodes CASSKRDFNSYEQYF.

This clone was detected only a few times. The chain has TRBV2 and TRBJ2-1; D is undetermined. There are 15 residues in the CDR3. Germline CDR1 is SNHLY and CDR2 is FYNNEI. Trimming took 1 base from V and 1 from J, leaving 8 bases between them. CDR3: CASSEDTASYNEQFF. Written as DNA, the CDR3 is TGTGCCAGCAGTGAAGACACAGCTTCCTACAATGAGCAGTTCTTC.

This clone appeared once. This chain links TRBV3-1 (or the pseudogene TRBV3-2) with TRBJ1-4, with no clear D. V was cut by 3 bases and J by 3 bases, with 8 bases left in between. Germline V gene sequence: CDR1 LGHDT, CDR2 YNNKEL (reference sequence). This CDR3 comprises 14 residues. In DNA, the CDR3 is TGTGCCAGCAGCCAGACTTGGGCTAATGAAAAACTGTTTTTT. Translation gives CASSQTWANEKLFF.

The chain employs TRBV2 and TRBJ1-1, with D hard to call. Germline loops: CDR1 SNHLY, CDR2 FYNNEI. The CDR3 covers 14 residues. Trimming took off 6 bases at V and 0 bases at J, with 11 bases between the two ends. Here the CDR3 reads CASRESGLNTEAFF. The CDR3 DNA reads TGTGCCAGCAGGGAGAGTGGTTTGAACACTGAAGCTTTCTTT.

The V call is TRBV5-6, the J call TRBJ1-2; D call uncertain. The germline V and J ends were trimmed by 0 bases and 3 bases, with 6 bases remaining between them. Germline lookup yields CDR1 SGHDT and CDR2 YYEEEE. The CDR3 runs to 13 residues. CDR3 in amino acids: CASSLEQYYGYTF. CDR3 nucleotides: TGTGCCAGCAGCTTGGAACAGTACTATGGCTACACCTTC.

The rearrangement links TRBV6-6 to TRBJ2-5; D is possibly TRBD1 (5 bases). In germline, CDR1 is MNHNY, CDR2 SVGAGI (reference sequence). V was clipped by 5 bases and J by 3 bases, with 13 bases between them. This CDR3 is 14 amino acids long. The CDR3 bases are TGTGCCAGCAGTACAGGATTCGGCAAAGAGACCCAGTACTTC. It is translated as CASSTGFGKETQYF.

The chain carries TRBV4-1 and TRBJ1-5, with D perhaps TRBD1 (5 bases). The V gene's germline CDR1 is MGHRA and CDR2 YSYEKL. The CDR3 consists of 14 residues. V was trimmed by 0 bases and J by 11 bases, leaving 14 bases between them. CDR3: CASSQEPGGEAQHF. The CDR3 DNA follows: TGCGCCAGCAGCCAAGAGCCGGGGGGGGAGGCCCAGCATTTT.